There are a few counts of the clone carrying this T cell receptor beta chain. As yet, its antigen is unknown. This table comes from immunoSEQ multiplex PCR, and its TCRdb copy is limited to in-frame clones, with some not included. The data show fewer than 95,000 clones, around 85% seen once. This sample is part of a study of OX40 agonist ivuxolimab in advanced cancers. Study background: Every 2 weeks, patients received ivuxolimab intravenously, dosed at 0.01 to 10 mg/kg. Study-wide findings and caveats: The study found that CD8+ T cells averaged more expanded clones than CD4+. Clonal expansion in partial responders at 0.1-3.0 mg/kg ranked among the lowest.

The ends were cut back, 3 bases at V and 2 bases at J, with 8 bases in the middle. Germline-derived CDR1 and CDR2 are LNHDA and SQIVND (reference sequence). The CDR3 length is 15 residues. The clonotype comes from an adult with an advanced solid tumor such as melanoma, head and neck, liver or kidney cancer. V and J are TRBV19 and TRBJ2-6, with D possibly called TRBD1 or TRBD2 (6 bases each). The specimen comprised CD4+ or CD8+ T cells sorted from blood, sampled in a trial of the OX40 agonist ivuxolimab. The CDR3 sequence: CASSMEGAGANVLTF. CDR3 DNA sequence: TGTGCCAGTAGTATGGAGGGGGCTGGGGCCAACGTCCTGACTTTC.